This T cell receptor beta chain originates from a study of blood T cell repertoires in COVID-19. Study as a whole: Sites in the United States, Italy and Spain provided acute and convalescent COVID-19 samples. In each case, the material was cDNA or gDNA derived from T cells, B-cell-depleted T cells, or PBMCs.

The CDR3 sequence is 16 residues long. The germline gives CDR1 LGHNT, CDR2 FRNRAP. J lost 3 bases, V lost 5 bases, and 7 bases had no gene match. Cohorts were determined from participant-reported clinical history. As processed by the authors: Quantification of nucleated cells was approximated via reference gene primer amplification. Assay: immunoSEQ multiplex PCR; the TCRdb copy retains only in-frame clones and omits some. V and J calls and clone size are copied from that table; D and trimming were computed from the DNA. The sample yields roughly 310,000 clones, over 85% seen once. Sequencing was carried out using PBMCs or T cells enriched from blood (not recorded which). This receptor was identified in a man aged 55 to 70 who had recovered from COVID-19. The chain employs TRBV12-5 and TRBJ2-2; TRBD2 agrees at 9 bases. The CDR3 nucleotides read TGTGCTAGTGGTGCCGGACTAGCGAAGTACACCGGGGAGCTGTTTTTT. Translation gives CASGAGLAKYTGELFF.